A selection of T cell receptor beta chains follows, all from one sample in a study of shared clonotypes between healthy human individuals. Assay used: immunoSEQ multiplex PCR; TCRdb lists only in-frame clones, some missing. This table holds approximately 180,000 clones, about 93% found once. The sample taken for sequencing was naive CD4+ T cells sorted from blood. These receptors originate from a woman aged 25 to 45 in good health. Both conserved end residues are part of each CDR3. D genes are given only for firm matches. Clone size appears in some rows only: once, few, many, or a class for an expanded clone.

>TRBJ1-2|.|TRBV28|.|12
CASSLYNYGYTF
TGTGCCAGCAGTTTATACAACTATGGCTACACCTTC
>TRBJ2-7|TRBD2|TRBV7-9|few|15
CASSRPSSGSYEQYF
TGTGCCAGCAGCCGCCCTTCTAGCGGCTCCTACGAGCAGTACTTC
>TRBJ2-7|TRBD1|TRBV27|.|15
CASSLAGTGEREQYF
TGTGCCAGCAGTTTAGCCGGGACAGGGGAACGCGAGCAGTACTTC
>TRBJ1-5|.|TRBV2|.|13
CATTWDTNQPQHF
TGTGCCACGACGTGGGACACGAATCAGCCCCAGCATTTT
>TRBJ2-3|TRBD1|TRBV4-3|.|15
CASSQDQGASDTQYF
TGCGCCAGCAGCCAAGATCAGGGGGCTTCAGATACGCAGTATTTT
>TRBJ2-5|TRBD2|TRBV6-5|.|14
CASSFLAGGETQYF
TGTGCCAGCAGTTTTCTAGCGGGAGGGGAGACCCAGTACTTC
>TRBJ1-5|.|TRBV28|.|16
CASSPADRLLNQPQHF
TGTGCCAGCAGTCCCGCTGACAGGCTCCTCAATCAGCCCCAGCATTTT
>TRBJ2-2|.|TRBV7-2|once|18
CASSSDRFSSGNTGELFF
TGTGCCAGCAGCTCAGACAGGTTCTCGTCGGGGAACACCGGGGAGCTGTTTTTT
>TRBJ1-1|.|TRBV27|.|14
CASSPVGRGTEAFF
TGTGCCAGCAGCCCCGTTGGGCGCGGCACTGAAGCTTTCTTT
>TRBJ2-7|.|TRBV30|.|16
CAWSVVEQGSGYEQHF
TGTGCCTGGAGTGTGGTGGAGCAGGGGAGCGGCTACGAGCAGCACTTC
>TRBJ1-1|.|TRBV11-1|.|14
CASSLQDLGAEAFF
TGTGCCAGCAGCTTACAGGATTTGGGCGCTGAAGCTTTCTTT
>TRBJ2-7|.|TRBV5-1|.|14
CASSFTQVTYEQYF
TGCGCCAGCAGCTTCACACAGGTAACCTACGAGCAGTACTTC
>TRBJ2-7|TRBD1|TRBV6-5|.|15
CASSYSGQGSYEQYF
TGTGCCAGCAGTTACTCCGGACAGGGATCCTACGAGCAGTACTTC
>TRBJ2-7|.|TRBV7-9|.|12
CASSLTSDEQYF
TGTGCCAGCAGCTTAACGAGCGACGAGCAGTACTTC
>TRBJ1-3|.|TRBV5-6|.|11
CASSLDRLIYF
TGTGCCAGCAGCTTGGACAGACTAATATATTTT
>TRBJ2-5|.|TRBV7-8|once|13
CASSEGSGETQYF
TGTGCCAGCAGCGAGGGGTCGGGGGAGACCCAGTACTTC
>TRBJ2-2|TRBD1|TRBV5-4|.|16
CASSWALGQGPGELFF
TGTGCCAGCAGCTGGGCCCTCGGACAGGGCCCCGGGGAGCTGTTTTTT
>TRBJ2-6|.|TRBV19|.|17
CASSDGRISAGANVLTF
TGTGCCAGTAGTGACGGACGCATATCTGCTGGGGCCAACGTCCTGACTTTC
>TRBJ1-5|.|TRBV10-3|.|16
CAISPSRGAGNQPQHF
TGTGCCATCAGTCCTTCGAGGGGGGCTGGCAATCAGCCCCAGCATTTT
>TRBJ2-1|TRBD2|TRBV19|.|14
CASSARAGIVEQFF
TGTGCCAGTAGTGCCAGAGCGGGAATCGTTGAGCAGTTCTTC
>TRBJ2-3|.|TRBV7-7|.|13
CATSLGGADTQYF
TGTGCCACCTCTTTGGGTGGGGCAGATACGCAGTATTTT
>TRBJ2-7|.|TRBV18|.|15
CASSPQGNKDYEQYF
TGTGCCAGCTCACCACAGGGGAATAAGGATTACGAGCAGTACTTC
>TRBJ2-1|.|TRBV25-1|.|14
CASSESGPADEQFF
TGTGCCAGCAGTGAATCCGGGCCTGCGGATGAGCAGTTCTTC
>TRBJ2-1|TRBD2|TRBV27|.|14
CASSLRGRYNEQFF
TGTGCCAGCAGTTTACGCGGGAGGTACAATGAGCAGTTCTTC
>TRBJ2-1|.|TRBV19|.|12
CASSIGPGEQFF
TGTGCCAGTAGTATCGGGCCGGGTGAGCAGTTCTTC
>TRBJ1-1|.|TRBV19|.|13
CASSRGVDTEAFF
TGTGCCAGTAGTCGGGGGGTGGACACTGAAGCTTTCTTT
>TRBJ2-7|TRBD2|TRBV29-1|.|14
CSAARTSGSYEQYF
TGCAGCGCAGCCCGGACTAGCGGGTCCTACGAGCAGTACTTC
>TRBJ2-7|.|TRBV5-4|.|14
CASSFDGQSYEQYF
TGTGCCAGCAGCTTTGACGGACAGTCGTACGAGCAGTACTTC
>TRBJ1-1|.|TRBV4-1|.|13
CASSQDLNTEAFF
TGCGCCAGCAGCCAAGATCTGAACACTGAAGCTTTCTTT
>TRBJ2-7|TRBD1|TRBV5-1|few|14
CASSTGQHSYEQYF
TGCGCCAGCAGCACGGGACAGCACTCCTACGAGCAGTACTTC
>TRBJ2-3|TRBD2|TRBV18|.|15
CASSPGLASTDTQYF
TGTGCCAGCTCACCTGGACTAGCGAGCACAGATACGCAGTATTTT
>TRBJ1-1|.|TRBV7-2|.|15
CASSLAAGRNTEAFF
TGTGCCAGCAGCTTAGCGGCAGGGAGGAACACTGAAGCTTTCTTT
>TRBJ2-7|.|TRBV5-5|.|15
CASSSLLGGGHEQYF
TGTGCCAGCAGCTCCCTTCTTGGGGGCGGCCACGAGCAGTACTTC
>TRBJ2-1|TRBD1|TRBV27|.|15
CASSSPGQGWNEQFF
TGTGCCAGCAGTTCTCCGGGACAGGGTTGGAATGAGCAGTTCTTC
>TRBJ2-2|.|TRBV6-5|.|12
CASSGGTGELFF
TGTGCCAGCAGTGGGGGAACCGGGGAGCTGTTTTTT
>TRBJ2-7|.|TRBV29-1|.|15
CSVAAPPGTGYEQYF
TGCAGCGTCGCTGCCCCCCCCGGGACTGGTTACGAGCAGTACTTC
>TRBJ1-2|.|TRBV4-1|.|17
CASSQDPPRGGARGYTF
TGCGCCAGCAGCCAAGATCCCCCGCGGGGGGGGGCGCGGGGCTACACCTTC
>TRBJ2-2|TRBD1|TRBV4-2|.|17
CASRFHSGTVYTGELFF
TGTGCCAGCAGATTTCATTCCGGGACAGTCTACACCGGGGAGCTGTTTTTT
>TRBJ2-7|.|TRBV28|.|14
CASTRASGSYEQYF
TGTGCCAGCACCCGGGCTAGTGGGTCCTACGAGCAGTACTTC
>TRBJ2-5|.|TRBV7-9|.|17
CASSLGTVGLEGETQYF
TGTGCCAGCAGCTTAGGAACCGTGGGCTTAGAAGGGGAGACCCAGTACTTC
>TRBJ1-1|.|TRBV2|.|14
CASRGDGWYTEAFF
TGTGCCAGCAGGGGGGACGGTTGGTACACTGAAGCTTTCTTT
>TRBJ2-7|.|TRBV6-5|.|14
CASSYAQGTYEQYF
TGTGCCAGCAGTTACGCCCAGGGTACCTACGAGCAGTACTTC
>TRBJ1-1|.|TRBV6-5|.|11
CASKNVAEAFF
TGTGCCAGCAAGAACGTCGCTGAAGCTTTCTTT
>TRBJ2-7|.|TRBV29-1|.|12
CSVGWTALEQYF
TGCAGCGTAGGATGGACAGCTCTCGAGCAGTACTTC
>TRBJ1-1|.|TRBV7-3|.|13
CASSLRQTDEAFF
TGTGCCAGCAGCTTAAGACAGACCGATGAAGCTTTCTTT
>TRBJ1-5|TRBD1|TRBV4-1|.|16
CASSQLTGLDNQPQHF
TGCGCCAGCAGCCAATTGACAGGGCTCGACAATCAGCCCCAGCATTTT
>TRBJ2-2|.|TRBV14|.|13
CASSPNYIGELFF
TGTGCCAGCAGCCCAAACTACATCGGGGAGCTGTTTTTT
>TRBJ2-7|.|TRBV15|.|12
CATSPYSYEQYF
TGTGCCACCAGCCCTTACTCGTACGAGCAGTACTTC
>TRBJ2-6|.|TRBV11-2|.|15
CASRGLRFRANVLTF
TGTGCCAGCAGGGGTCTGCGGTTCAGGGCCAACGTCCTGACTTTC
>TRBJ2-1|TRBD2|TRBV18|once|16
CASSSGTSGTYNEQFF
TGTGCCAGCTCAAGCGGGACTAGCGGGACATACAATGAGCAGTTCTTC